The 24 T cell receptor beta chains reported below all come from one sample, sequenced in a study of cytomegalovirus exposure and HLA in healthy donors. A multiplex PCR was run with 60 Vbeta primers and 13 Jbeta primers. TCRdb keeps only in-frame clones here, not all; method: immunoSEQ multiplex PCR. The sample lists a few hundred thousand clones; 65% to 85% were seen once. The material sequenced was PBMCs. Receptors originate from a woman aged 25 to 39 in good health and CMV-seronegative.

V gene TRBV5-4 combines with J gene TRBJ2-2, with a weak D call TRBD2 (5 bases). The CDR3 runs 15 residues. CDR1 and CDR2 (germline): SGHNT, YYREEE (reference sequence). V lost 5 bases, J lost 5 bases, and 16 bases lay in between. CDR3 residues: CASSSRPSGTGELFF. For the CDR3, the DNA is TGTGCCAGCAGTTCTCGACCGTCGGGGACCGGGGAGCTGTTTTTT. The variable domain in full, completed from reference TRBV5-4 and TRBJ2-2, reads ETGVTQSPTHLIKTRGQQVTLRCSSQSGHNTVSWYQQALGQGPQFIFQYYREEENGRGNFPPRFSGLQFPNYSSELNVNALELDDSALYLCASSSRPSGTGELFFGEGSRLTVL.

Turning to this clone: Other nucleotide sequences in the sample specify the same CDR3. The chain links TRBV30 to TRBJ2-7; TRBD2 might be the D (6 bases). The ends were cut back, 0 bases at V and 3 bases at J, with 27 bases in the middle. Germline CDR1 and CDR2: GTSNPN and SVGIG (reference sequence). The CDR3 consists of 19 residues. The DNA for the CDR3 is TGTGCCTGGAGTGTAGTAAGGACGCTCAGCGGGCCAAACTTCTACGAGCAGTACTTC. It translates to CAWSVVRTLSGPNFYEQYF.

About this clone: The junction departs from the called germline gene at one end, perhaps through a read error. The chain links TRBV27 to TRBJ1-1, with D perhaps matching TRBD1 (6 bases). The CDR3 covers 14 residues. In germline, CDR1 is MNHEY, CDR2 SMNVEV (reference sequence). Written as DNA, the CDR3 is TGTGCCAGCATCACCTCACGGACAGCTCATGAAACTTTCTTT. Protein sequence: CASITSRTAHETFF.

As concerns this clone: Other DNA sequences within the sample encode an identical CDR3. The chain is built from TRBV19 and TRBJ2-3; D might be TRBD1 (5 bases). Germline CDR1 is LNHDA and CDR2 is SQIVND (reference sequence). The length of the CDR3 is 15 residues. Trimming cost V 3 bases and J 0 bases, with 10 bases left between them. This chain's CDR3 is CASSIKDTSTDTQYF. The CDR3 nucleotides read TGTGCCAGTAGTATCAAGGACACTAGCACAGATACGCAGTATTTT.

This chain joins TRBV5-1 and TRBJ2-1; D ambiguous. The germline V gene has CDR1 SGHRS and CDR2 YFSETQ. V lost 0 bases, J lost 9 bases, and 10 bases lay in between. The CDR3 is made up of 13 amino acids. CDR3 residues: CASSLALAVEQFF. The CDR3 nucleotides are TGCGCCAGCAGCTTGGCCCTGGCGGTTGAGCAGTTCTTC.

CDR3 residues: CASSLASVSYNEQFF. CDR3 sequence (DNA): TGTGCCAGCAGCTTAGCTAGCGTCTCCTACAATGAGCAGTTCTTC. The J gene is TRBJ2-1, the V gene TRBV7-2, with D maybe TRBD2 (5 bases). The ends were cut back, 0 bases at V and 0 bases at J, with 6 bases in the middle. CDR1 is SGHTA, CDR2 FQGNSA, per germline. The CDR3 sequence is 15 residues long. The entire variable domain, with the rest obtained from reference TRBV7-2 and TRBJ2-1, is as follows: GAGVSQSPSNKVTEKGKDVELRCDPISGHTALYWYRQSLGQGLEFLIYFQGNSAPDKSGLPSDRFSAERTGGSVSTLTIQRTQQEDSAVYLCASSLASVSYNEQFFGPGTRLTVL.

This clone has only one observation. The chain has TRBV9 and TRBJ1-4; perhaps TRBD1 as D (6 bases). V lost 1 base and J lost 8, with 12 bases in between. The CDR3 has 14 amino acids. Germline values: CDR1 SGDLS, CDR2 YYNGEE. CDR3 nucleotides: TGTGCCAGCAGCGTATTGGGGACAACAGAAAAACTGTTTTTT. This encodes CASSVLGTTEKLFF.

This clone turned up a few times. V gene TRBV2 combines with J gene TRBJ1-3; TRBD1 matches at 7 bases. The CDR3 length is 13 residues. The junction had 7 bases not matched to a gene; V was cut back by 11 bases and J by 3 bases. Germline CDR1 is SNHLY and CDR2 is FYNNEI. Here the CDR3 DNA reads TGTGCCGGCCGGGACAGTCTTGGAAACACCATATATTTT. It encodes CAGRDSLGNTIYF. The entire variable domain, with the rest obtained from reference TRBV2 and TRBJ1-3, is as follows: EPEVTQTPSHQVTQMGQEVILRCVPISNHLYFYWYRQILGQKVEFLVSFYNNEISEKSEIFDDQFSVERPDGSNFTLKIRSTKLEDSAMYFCAGRDSLGNTIYFGEGSWLTVV.

This chain connects TRBV7-2 to TRBJ1-2, with 7 bases matching TRBD1. This CDR3 region has 14 residues. Germline V CDR1 and CDR2: SGHTA, FQGNSA. After removal of 3 bases from V and 8 bases from J, the junction contained 9 bases not matched to a gene. This CDR3 reads CASSLAAGGRGYTF. The CDR3 DNA sequence: TGTGCCAGCAGCTTGGCAGCAGGGGGTAGGGGCTACACCTTC.

This clone has a handful of counts. The chain carries TRBV15 and TRBJ2-3, with D perhaps TRBD2 (6 bases). The CDR3 has 16 amino acids. The V end lost 6 bases, the J end lost 6 bases, and 22 bases lay between the germline ends. Germline CDR1 reads LNHNV; CDR2 reads YYDKDF (reference sequence). Written as DNA, the CDR3 is TGTGCCACCAGTGCGGGCCGGCTACTAGCTTCCGATACGCAGTATTTT. Protein sequence: CATSAGRLLASDTQYF.

V gene TRBV30 combines with J gene TRBJ1-2; D may be TRBD1 (6 bases). Deletions cut 2 bases from V and 9 bases from J, with 16 bases between. Germline-derived CDR1 and CDR2 are GTSNPN and SVGIG (reference sequence). CDR3 length: 13 residues. CDR3 in DNA: TGTGCCTGGAGTAGGGGGACCCATAGGAGCTACACCTTC. As protein: CAWSRGTHRSYTF.

CDR3 sequence (DNA): TGTGCCAGCTCACCCATCAGCGAGGTAGGCAATGAGCAGTTCTTC. Protein sequence: CASSPISEVGNEQFF. The chain combines TRBV18 with TRBJ2-1; no firm D call. Germline CDR1 KGHSH, CDR2 LQKENI. V was pared by 3 bases and J by 6 bases, with 15 bases between. This CDR3 region has 15 residues.

This rearrangement joins TRBV6-1 to TRBJ1-2; 8 nucleotides match TRBD1. With 3 bases clipped from V and 8 bases from J, the junction kept 14 bases outside the gene matches. The CDR3 is 16 amino acids. CDR1 is MNHNS, CDR2 SASEGT, per germline. Here the CDR3 reads CASSDPPDRGGRGYTF. For the CDR3, the DNA is TGTGCCAGCAGTGACCCTCCCGACAGGGGTGGTAGAGGCTACACCTTC.

The V gene is TRBV19, the J gene TRBJ2-5; 9 nucleotides match TRBD1. CDR1 is LNHDA, CDR2 SQIVND, per germline (reference sequence). The V segment lost 3 bases and the J segment 5 bases; nucleotides outside the gene matches: 4. The CDR3 runs to 14 residues. The CDR3 sequence is CASSITGGGETQYF. The CDR3 region has the DNA TGTGCCAGTAGTATTACAGGGGGCGGGGAGACCCAGTACTTC. Filled out from reference TRBV19 and TRBJ2-5, the complete variable domain reads DGGITQSPKYLFRKEGQNVTLSCEQNLNHDAMYWYRQDPGQGLRLIYYSQIVNDFQKGDIAEGYSVSREKKESFPLTVTSAQKNPTAFYLCASSITGGGETQYFGPGTRLLVL.

The chain is built from TRBV6-5 and TRBJ1-1, with D possibly being TRBD1 (6 bases). V gave up 5 bases and J gave up 5 bases, with 18 bases separating them. The CDR3 has 15 residues. CDR1 is MNHEY, CDR2 SVGAGI, per germline. The CDR3 loop reads CASSVSTGGQTEAFF. CDR3 DNA sequence: TGTGCCAGCAGTGTCTCCACCGGGGGGCAGACTGAAGCTTTCTTT.

The chain uses TRBV4-1 and TRBJ2-7, with D possibly being TRBD1 (6 bases). Germline values: CDR1 MGHRA, CDR2 YSYEKL. The CDR3 has 16 residues. Trimming stripped 7 bases from V and 1 base from J, with 20 bases between. This chain's CDR3 is CASTHRMGASSYEQYF. CDR3 in DNA: TGCGCCAGCACCCACCGTATGGGGGCCTCTTCCTACGAGCAGTACTTC.

V usage is TRBV30 and J usage is TRBJ1-2, with 8 bases aligning to TRBD1. CDR3 length equals 16 residues. CDR1 is GTSNPN and CDR2 is SVGIG in the germline V gene (reference sequence). V shed 4 bases and J 4 bases; nucleotides not matched to a gene: 14. CDR3 sequence (DNA): TGTGCCTGGAAGACACCGGGACAGGTATCCGTCTATGGCTACACCTTC. Protein product: CAWKTPGQVSVYGYTF.

This clone has just one count. The chain carries TRBV6-5 and TRBJ1-1; TRBD1 is a possible D gene (5 bases). There are 14 residues in the CDR3. Germline values: CDR1 MNHEY, CDR2 SVGAGI. With 2 bases removed from V and 0 bases from J, the gap between germline ends came to 7 bases. In DNA, the CDR3 is TGTGCCAGCAGTTACCCAGGGCTGAACACTGAAGCTTTCTTT. It yields the protein CASSYPGLNTEAFF.

The chain joins TRBV2 to TRBJ2-2; maybe TRBD2 (6 bases). The CDR3 length is 14 residues. Germline loops: CDR1 SNHLY, CDR2 FYNNEI. Trimming removed 6 bases from V and 1 base from J, with 9 bases in between. Here the CDR3 DNA reads TGTGCCAGCAGGGACTACCTGAACACCGGGGAGCTGTTTTTT. It yields the protein CASRDYLNTGELFF.

V usage is TRBV29-1 and J usage is TRBJ1-1; no firm D call. V shed 7 bases and J shed 1 base, with 13 bases lying between them. The V gene's germline CDR1 is SQVTM and CDR2 ANQGSEA. The CDR3 has 13 amino acids. DNA of the CDR3: TGCAGCGCTACTGGTGCTGCGAACACTGAAGCTTTCTTT. Translation gives CSATGAANTEAFF.

This CDR3 is CASRDNRGTGELFF. As DNA, the CDR3 is TGCGCCAGTCGGGATAATCGGGGCACCGGGGAGCTGTTTTTT. This chain connects TRBV10-1 to TRBJ2-2; D is perhaps TRBD2 (5 bases). Germline CDR1 and CDR2: WNHNN and SYGVQD (reference sequence). This CDR3 has 14 residues. The ends were cut back, 9 bases at V and 4 bases at J, with 15 bases in the middle.

The chain joins TRBV7-9 to TRBJ2-1; D gene unclear. This CDR3 spans 11 amino acids. Trimming took off 3 bases at V and 10 bases at J, with 7 bases between the two ends. Germline V gene sequence: CDR1 SEHNR, CDR2 FQNEAQ (reference sequence). The CDR3 region has the DNA TGTGCCAGCAGCTTGGAGAGGGAGCAGTTCTTC. This codes for CASSLEREQFF.

The J gene is TRBJ1-1, the V gene TRBV6-5; D is unresolved. V was shortened by 7 bases and J by 0 bases, with 9 bases between the two germline ends. In germline, CDR1 is MNHEY, CDR2 SVGAGI. This CDR3 has 13 residues. The CDR3 DNA follows: TGTGCCAGCACCACGCAGTTGAACACTGAAGCTTTCTTT. This translates into CASTTQLNTEAFF.

The rearrangement links TRBV5-4 to TRBJ2-7, with D maybe TRBD1 (7 bases). From germline, CDR1 is SGHNT and CDR2 YYREEE (reference sequence). With 4 bases removed from V and 2 bases from J, the gap between germline ends came to 16 bases. The CDR3 spans 15 residues. This CDR3 is CASSPQGGGPYEQYF. CDR3 coding DNA: TGTGCCAGCAGCCCCCAGGGGGGAGGTCCCTACGAGCAGTACTTC.